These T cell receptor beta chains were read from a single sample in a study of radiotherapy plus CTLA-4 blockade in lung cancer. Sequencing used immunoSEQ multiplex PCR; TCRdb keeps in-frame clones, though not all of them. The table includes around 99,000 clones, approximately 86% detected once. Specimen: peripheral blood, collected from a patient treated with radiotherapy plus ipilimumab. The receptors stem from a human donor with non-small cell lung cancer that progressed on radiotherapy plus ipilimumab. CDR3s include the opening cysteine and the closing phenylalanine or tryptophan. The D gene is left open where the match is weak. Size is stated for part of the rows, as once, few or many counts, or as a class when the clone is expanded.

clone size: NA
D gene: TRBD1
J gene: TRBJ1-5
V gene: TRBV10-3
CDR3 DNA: TGTGCCATCAGCGCAGATGACAGGGCCTGGGAGCCCCAGCATTTT
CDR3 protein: CAISADDRAWEPQHF

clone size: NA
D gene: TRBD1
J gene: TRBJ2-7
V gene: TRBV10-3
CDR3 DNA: TGTGCCATCAGTCTTGGAACAGGGGACGAGCAGTACTTC
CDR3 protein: CAISLGTGDEQYF

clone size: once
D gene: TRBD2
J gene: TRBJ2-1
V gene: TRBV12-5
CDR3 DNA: TGTGCTAGTGGTTTGGTACGTAGCGGGGGATCCCCTAAAATTGGCAATGAGCAGTTCTTC
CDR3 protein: CASGLVRSGGSPKIGNEQFF

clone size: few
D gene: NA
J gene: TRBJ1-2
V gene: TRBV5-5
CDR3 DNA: TGTGCCAGCAGCCTGATTGTGGGAGGGAATGGCTACACCTTC
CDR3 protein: CASSLIVGGNGYTF

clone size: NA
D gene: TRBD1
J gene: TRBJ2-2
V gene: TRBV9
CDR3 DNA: TGTGCCAGCAGCGTACAAGACAGGGGGCAAATGAACACCGGGGAGCTGTTTTTT
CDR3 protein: CASSVQDRGQMNTGELFF

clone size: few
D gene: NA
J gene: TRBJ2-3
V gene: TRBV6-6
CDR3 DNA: TGTGCCAGCACACCCCCGGGGGTGGCGACAGATACGCAGTATTTT
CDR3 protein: CASTPPGVATDTQYF

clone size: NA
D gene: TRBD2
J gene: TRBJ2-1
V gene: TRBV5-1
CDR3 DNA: TGCGCCAGCAGCACCGGACTAGGTTCCTACAATGAGCAGTTCTTC
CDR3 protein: CASSTGLGSYNEQFF

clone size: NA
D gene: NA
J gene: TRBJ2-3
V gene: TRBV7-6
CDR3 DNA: TGTGCCAGCAGCTTAAGTCCGGCGGGAAGCACAGATACGCAGTATTTT
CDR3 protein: CASSLSPAGSTDTQYF

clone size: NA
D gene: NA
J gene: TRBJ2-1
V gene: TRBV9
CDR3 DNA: TGTGCCAGCAGCGTAGGAGGTCTGGCCAGGGGGGGGAATGAGCAGTTCTTC
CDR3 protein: CASSVGGLARGGNEQFF

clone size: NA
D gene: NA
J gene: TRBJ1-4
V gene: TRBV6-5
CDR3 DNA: TGTGCCAGCCGGGACATCACTAATGAAAAACTGTTTTTT
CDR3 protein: CASRDITNEKLFF

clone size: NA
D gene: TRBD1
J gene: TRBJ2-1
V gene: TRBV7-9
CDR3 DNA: TGTGCCAGCAGCCCGAGACAGGGGCGCAACTACAATGAGCAGTTCTTC
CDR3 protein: CASSPRQGRNYNEQFF

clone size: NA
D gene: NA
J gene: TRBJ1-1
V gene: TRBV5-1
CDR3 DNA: TGCGCCAGCAGCTTAGGACTGGCGGAGACTGAAGCTTTCTTT
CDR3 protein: CASSLGLAETEAFF

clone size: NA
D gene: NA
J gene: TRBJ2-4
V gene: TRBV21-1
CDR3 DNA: TGTGCCAGCAGCAAACGTGGGATCCTGTCCGCCAAAAACATTCAGTACTTC
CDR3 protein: CASSKRGILSAKNIQYF

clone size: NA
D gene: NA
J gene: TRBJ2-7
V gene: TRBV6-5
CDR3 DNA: TGTGCCAGCAGTTACTCGACTACCTCCTCCTACGAGCAGTACTTC
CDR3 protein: CASSYSTTSSYEQYF

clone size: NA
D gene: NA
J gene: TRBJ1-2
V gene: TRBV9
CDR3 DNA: TGTGCCAGCCTGAGGGGGAACTATGGCTACACCTTC
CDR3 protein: CASLRGNYGYTF

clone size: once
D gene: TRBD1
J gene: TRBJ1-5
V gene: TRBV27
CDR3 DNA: TGTGCCAGCAGTTTAAAGGGACAGGTGAATCAGCCCCAGCATTTT
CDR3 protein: CASSLKGQVNQPQHF

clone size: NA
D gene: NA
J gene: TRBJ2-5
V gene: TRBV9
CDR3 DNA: TGTGCCAGCAGCGTGGCCGCCGACAGGACTCAAGAGACCCAGTACTTC
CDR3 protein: CASSVAADRTQETQYF

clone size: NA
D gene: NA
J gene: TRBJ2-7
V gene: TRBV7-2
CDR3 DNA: TGTGCCAGCAGCTTAGAAGTCATATCCTACGAGCAGTACTTC
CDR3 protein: CASSLEVISYEQYF

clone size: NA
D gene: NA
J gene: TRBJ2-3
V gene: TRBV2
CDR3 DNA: TGTGCCAGCCGAACTGGAGGAGCAGATACGCAGTATTTT
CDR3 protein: CASRTGGADTQYF

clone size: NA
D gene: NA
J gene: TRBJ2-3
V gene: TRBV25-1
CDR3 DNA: TGTGCCAGCAGCTTTGCGGGCGGGACTGGCACAGATACGCAGTATTTT
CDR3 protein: CASSFAGGTGTDTQYF

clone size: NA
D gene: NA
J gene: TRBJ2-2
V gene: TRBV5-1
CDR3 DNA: TGCGCCAGCAGCTTGGGGGCCGGGGAGCTGTTTTTT
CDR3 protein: CASSLGAGELFF

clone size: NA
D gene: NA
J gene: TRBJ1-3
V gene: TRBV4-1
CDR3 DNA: TGCGCCAGCAGCCAAGTCGTGTGGGACTCGGGGGGAAACACCATATATTTT
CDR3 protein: CASSQVVWDSGGNTIYF

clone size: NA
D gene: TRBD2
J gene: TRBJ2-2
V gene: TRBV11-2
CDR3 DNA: TGTGCCAGCAGCGACCTAGCGGGACGGAATCGAGCCGGGGAGCTGTTTTTT
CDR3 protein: CASSDLAGRNRAGELFF

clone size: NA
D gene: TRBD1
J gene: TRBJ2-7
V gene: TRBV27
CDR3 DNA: TGTGCCAGCAGTCCACCCTTCGGACAGGGTTTCGAGCAGTACTTC
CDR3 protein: CASSPPFGQGFEQYF

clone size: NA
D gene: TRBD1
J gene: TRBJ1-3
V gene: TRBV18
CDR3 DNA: TGTGCCAGCTCACCCGACAGGGGGCCGGGAAACACCATATATTTT
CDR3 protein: CASSPDRGPGNTIYF

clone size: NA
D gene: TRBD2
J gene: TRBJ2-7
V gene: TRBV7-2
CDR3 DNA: TGTGCCAGCAGCAGAGTTAGCGGGGGTGGTTACGAGCAGTACTTC
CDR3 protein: CASSRVSGGGYEQYF

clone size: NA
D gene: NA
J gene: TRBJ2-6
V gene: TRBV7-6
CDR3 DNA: TGTGCCAGCAGCTTACTGCGCGGAACCTCTGGGGCCAACGTCCTGACTTTC
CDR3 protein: CASSLLRGTSGANVLTF

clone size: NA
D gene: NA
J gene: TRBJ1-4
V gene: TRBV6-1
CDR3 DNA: TGTGCCAGCAGTGACGAGACAGGCGCGGCTAATGAAAAACTGTTTTTT
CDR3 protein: CASSDETGAANEKLFF

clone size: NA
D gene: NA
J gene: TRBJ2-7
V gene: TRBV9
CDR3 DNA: TGTGCCAGCAGCGTAGAGGTAGGCGAGCAGTACTTC
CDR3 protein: CASSVEVGEQYF

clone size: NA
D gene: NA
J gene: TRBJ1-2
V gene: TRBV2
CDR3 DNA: TGTGCCAGCAAAGTGGTCCGGGGGTATGGCTACACCTTC
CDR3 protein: CASKVVRGYGYTF

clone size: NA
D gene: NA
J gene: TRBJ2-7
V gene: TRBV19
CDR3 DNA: TGTGCCAGTAGTCCGACCCCCGGTGCTCGGGATTACGAGCAGTACTTC
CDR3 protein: CASSPTPGARDYEQYF

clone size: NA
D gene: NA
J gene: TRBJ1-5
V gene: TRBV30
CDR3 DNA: TGTGCCTGGAGTGTATTCGGACACGGAGGGCGTCAGCCCCAGCATTTT
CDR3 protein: CAWSVFGHGGRQPQHF

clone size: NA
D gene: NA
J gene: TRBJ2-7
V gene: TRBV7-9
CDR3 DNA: TGTGCCAGCAGCTTCGATGGCGACGAGCAGTACTTC
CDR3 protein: CASSFDGDEQYF

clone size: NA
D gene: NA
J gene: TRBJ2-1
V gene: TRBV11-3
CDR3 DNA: TGTGCCAGCAGCTTAGGGCCACGCATTGGTGAGCAGTTCTTC
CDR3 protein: CASSLGPRIGEQFF

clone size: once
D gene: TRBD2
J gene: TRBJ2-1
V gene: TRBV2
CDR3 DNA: TGTGCCAGCAGTGCTACCGGGACTAGTAGAAGTGAGCAGTTCTTC
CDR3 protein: CASSATGTSRSEQFF

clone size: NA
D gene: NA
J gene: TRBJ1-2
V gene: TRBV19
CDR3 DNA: TGTGCCAGTAGTGAAGTATTGGCAAATCGAAAGACCTATGGCTACACCTTC
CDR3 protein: CASSEVLANRKTYGYTF

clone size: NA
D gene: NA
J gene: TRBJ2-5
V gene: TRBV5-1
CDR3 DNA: TGCGCCAGCAGCTTGGAGGGGGGAGCAGAGACCCAGTACTTC
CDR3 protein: CASSLEGGAETQYF

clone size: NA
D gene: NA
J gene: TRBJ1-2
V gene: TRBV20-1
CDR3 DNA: TGCAGTGCTAGAGATCTCGGCTACACCTTC
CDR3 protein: CSARDLGYTF

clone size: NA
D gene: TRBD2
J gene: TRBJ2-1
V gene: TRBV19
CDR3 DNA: TGTGCCAGTAGTGGACTAGCGGGGGGCTACAATGAGCAGTTCTTC
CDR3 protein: CASSGLAGGYNEQFF

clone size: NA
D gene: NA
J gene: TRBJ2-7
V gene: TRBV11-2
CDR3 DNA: TGTGCCAGCAGCTCACTAGCCTACGAGCAGTACTTC
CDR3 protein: CASSSLAYEQYF

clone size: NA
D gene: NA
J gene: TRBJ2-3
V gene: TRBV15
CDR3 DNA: TGTGCCACCAGCACCAAGTCCTCAGATACGCAGTATTTT
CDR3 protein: CATSTKSSDTQYF

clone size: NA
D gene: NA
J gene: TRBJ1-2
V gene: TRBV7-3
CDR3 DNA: TGTGCCAGCAGCTTAACCCTAGATGGGAGCGGCTACACCTTC
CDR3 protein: CASSLTLDGSGYTF

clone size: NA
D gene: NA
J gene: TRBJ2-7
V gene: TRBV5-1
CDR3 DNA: TGCGCCAGCAGCTTGGAACCGGTCTCCTACGAGCAGTACTTC
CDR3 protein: CASSLEPVSYEQYF

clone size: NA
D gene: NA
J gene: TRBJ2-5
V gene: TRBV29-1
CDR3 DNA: TGCAGCGTTGCCGGGTTGGAGACCCAGTACTTC
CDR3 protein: CSVAGLETQYF

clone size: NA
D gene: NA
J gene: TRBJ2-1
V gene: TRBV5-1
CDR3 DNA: TGCGCCAGCAGCTTGGGGACTCTCCTTGGGGATGAGCAGTTCTTC
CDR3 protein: CASSLGTLLGDEQFF

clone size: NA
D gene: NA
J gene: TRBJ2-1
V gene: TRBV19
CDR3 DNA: TGTGCCAGTAGTATATGGGGGGATGAGCAGTTCTTC
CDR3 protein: CASSIWGDEQFF

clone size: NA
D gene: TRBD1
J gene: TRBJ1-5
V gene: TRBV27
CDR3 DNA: TGTGCCAGCGGAAAGGGACAGGGTAGTCAGCCCCAGCATTTT
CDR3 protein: CASGKGQGSQPQHF